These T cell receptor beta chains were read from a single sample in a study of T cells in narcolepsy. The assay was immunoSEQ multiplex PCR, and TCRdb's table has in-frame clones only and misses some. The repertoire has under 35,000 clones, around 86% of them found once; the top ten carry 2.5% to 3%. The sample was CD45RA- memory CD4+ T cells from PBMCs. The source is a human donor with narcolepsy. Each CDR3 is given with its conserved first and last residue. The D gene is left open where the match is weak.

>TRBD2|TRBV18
CASSPGLAGQETQYF
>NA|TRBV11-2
CASSLSRGQSDTEAFF
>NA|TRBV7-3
CASSLMGFTEAFF
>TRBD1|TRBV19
CASRTTGTGGDSPLHF
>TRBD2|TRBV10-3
CAITGLAGNNEQFF
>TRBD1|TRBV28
CASRDSGQGGTQPQHF
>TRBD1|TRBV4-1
CASSQPGTGDGYTF
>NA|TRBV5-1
CASSTGGVQETQYF
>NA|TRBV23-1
CASSQFGVQGKANYGYTF
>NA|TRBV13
CASSLDEKLFF
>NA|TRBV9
CASTERLQSNTEAFF
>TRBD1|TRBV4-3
CASSQQNRGGTEAFF
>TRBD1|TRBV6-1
CASSDNRGQSPLHF
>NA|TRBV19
CASSLGAGGQETQYF
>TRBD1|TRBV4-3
CASSRETGQGGSNYGYTF
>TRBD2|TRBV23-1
CASSQSKREGHHRTDTQYF
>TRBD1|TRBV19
CASSAYRGFGTDTQYF
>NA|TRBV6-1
CASSEAMYQNTQYF
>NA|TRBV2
CASTTRKAAGNTIYF
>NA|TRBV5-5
CASSSGAGVMNTEAFF
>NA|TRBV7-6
CASSLVWSAMDF
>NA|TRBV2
CASFTYEQYF
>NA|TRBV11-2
CASSSREGTDTQYF
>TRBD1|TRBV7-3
CASSTRTGLQETQYF
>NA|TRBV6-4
CASSRDLAYGGYTF
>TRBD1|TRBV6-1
CASSEGQGAGEQYF
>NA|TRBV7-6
CASSLGLGTEAFF
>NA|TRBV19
CASSIQPGYEQYF
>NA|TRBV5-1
CASSPPQGAIQYF
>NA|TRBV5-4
CASSPQQGLGSPLHF
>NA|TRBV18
CASSPTWQANTEAFF
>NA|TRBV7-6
CASSLSSGETQYF
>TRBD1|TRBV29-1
CSAGQGMNTEAFF
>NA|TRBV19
CASSEYSSEAFF
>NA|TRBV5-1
CASSLVGEYTQETQYF
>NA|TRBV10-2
CASTTGGVQGNTIYF
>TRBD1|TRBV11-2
CASSLDDRDRVMETQYF
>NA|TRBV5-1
CASSFSEPSYEQYF
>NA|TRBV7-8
CASSLKITDTQYF
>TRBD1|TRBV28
CASSPPGQAVSNSPLHF
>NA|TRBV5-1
CASSLDVGYQPQHF
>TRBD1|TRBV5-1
CASSLFSGTASNTEAFF
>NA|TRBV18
CASSPGAGANYGYTF
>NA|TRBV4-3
CASRGETEQFF
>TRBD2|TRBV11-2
CASSSTSGGSEQYF
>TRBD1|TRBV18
CASSRGQGSTDTQYF
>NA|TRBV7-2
CASSLVGGNDQPQHF
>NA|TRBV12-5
CASGPLGSTYNEQFF
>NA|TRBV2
CASSESVRETQYF